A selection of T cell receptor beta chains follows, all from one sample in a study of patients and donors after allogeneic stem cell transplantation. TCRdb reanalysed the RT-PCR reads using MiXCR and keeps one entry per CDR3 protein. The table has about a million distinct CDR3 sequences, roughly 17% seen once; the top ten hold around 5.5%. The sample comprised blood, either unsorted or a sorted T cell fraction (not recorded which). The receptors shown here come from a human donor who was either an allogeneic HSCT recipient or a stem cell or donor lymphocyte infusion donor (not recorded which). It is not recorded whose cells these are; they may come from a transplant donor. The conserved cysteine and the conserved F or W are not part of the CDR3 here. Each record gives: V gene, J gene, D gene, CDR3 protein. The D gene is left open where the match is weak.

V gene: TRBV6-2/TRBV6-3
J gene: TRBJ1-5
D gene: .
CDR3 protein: ASSYYLDNQPQH

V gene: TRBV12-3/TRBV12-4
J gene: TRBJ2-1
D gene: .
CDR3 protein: ASRDGNEQF

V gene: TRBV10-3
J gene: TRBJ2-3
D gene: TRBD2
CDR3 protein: AINTGGVADTQY

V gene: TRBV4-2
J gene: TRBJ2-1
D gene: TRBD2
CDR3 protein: ASSPRTSGGAGVNEQF

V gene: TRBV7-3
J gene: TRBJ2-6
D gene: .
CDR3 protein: ASSLGTGASGANVLT

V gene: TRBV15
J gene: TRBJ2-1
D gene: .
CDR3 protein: ATSRDLQNNEQF

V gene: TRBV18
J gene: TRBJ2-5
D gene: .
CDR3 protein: ASSPPANWLQETQY

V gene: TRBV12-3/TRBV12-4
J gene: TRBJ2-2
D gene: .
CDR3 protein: ASIRTNTGELF

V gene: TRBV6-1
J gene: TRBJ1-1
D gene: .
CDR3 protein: ASTNGRAGDTEAF

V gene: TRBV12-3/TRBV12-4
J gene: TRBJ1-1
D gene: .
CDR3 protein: ASSRTSGVAF

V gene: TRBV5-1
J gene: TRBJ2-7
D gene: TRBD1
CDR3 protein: ASSGTGFSYEQY

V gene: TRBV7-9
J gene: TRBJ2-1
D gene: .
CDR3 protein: ASSFPPSGTYNEQF

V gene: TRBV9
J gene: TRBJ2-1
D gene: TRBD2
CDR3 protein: ASSVSQLAGGQNEQF

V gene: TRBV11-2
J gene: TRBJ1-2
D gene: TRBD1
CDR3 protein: ASSLDQGVNGYGYT